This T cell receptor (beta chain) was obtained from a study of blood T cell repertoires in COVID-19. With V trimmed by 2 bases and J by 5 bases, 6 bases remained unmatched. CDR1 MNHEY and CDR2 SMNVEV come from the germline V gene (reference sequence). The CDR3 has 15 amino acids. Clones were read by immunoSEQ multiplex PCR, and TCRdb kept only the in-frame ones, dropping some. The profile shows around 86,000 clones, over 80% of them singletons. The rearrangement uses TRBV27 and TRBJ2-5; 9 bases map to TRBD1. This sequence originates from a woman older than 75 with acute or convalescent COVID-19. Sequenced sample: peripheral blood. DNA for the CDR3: TGTGCCAGCAGTTTACACAGGGGGCTAGGGGAGACCCAGTACTTC. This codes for CASSLHRGLGETQYF.